This entry features one T cell receptor (beta chain) sequence. The data stem from a study of blood T cell repertoires in COVID-19. Study at large: T cells, B-cell-depleted T cells, or PBMCs supplied cDNA or gDNA.

Method: immunoSEQ multiplex PCR; TCRdb's copy keeps in-frame clones and lacks some. The sample consists of 150,000 to 200,000 clones, around 78% of them appearing once. This CDR3 has 13 amino acids. The germline CDR1 and CDR2 sequences are SGDLS and YYNGEE. With 3 bases removed from V and 5 bases from J, the gap between germline ends came to 11 bases. The sample taken for sequencing was peripheral blood. The chain carries TRBV9 and TRBJ1-1; a possible D gene is TRBD1 (6 bases). The sequence was obtained from a woman of 80 years or more with active or convalescent COVID-19. DNA of the CDR3: TGTGCCAGCAGCGAGGGGGGGTATACTGAAGCTTTCTTT. This gives the protein CASSEGGYTEAFF.